This T cell receptor (beta chain) was found in a study of PD-L1 blockade in urothelial cancer (TCRdb year 2017). General notes on the study: Every patient began therapy at some point between 2013 and 2015 and was given atezolizumab 1,200 mg intravenously every 3 weeks. Blood samples yielded a median of roughly 150,000 T cells and 65,000 to 95,000 unique TCRs, with median clonality roughly 0.082. Durable clinical benefit was defined as progression-free survival longer than 6 months, and TCR features were also tested against progression-free and overall survival. In the same patients, whole exome sequencing and RNA sequencing of pretreatment tumors were performed in addition to TCR sequencing. An ECOG performance status of 0 or 1 was recorded for the patients, and 0 to 3 prior chemotherapy regimens had been received by the patients. Pretreatment tumor samples and matched peripheral blood, collected serially before and after atezolizumab treatment, underwent TCR sequencing. Twenty-nine patients had pretreatment blood TCR-seq, around 25 had at least one posttreatment blood collection, and around 25 had tumor TCR-seq. About nine tenths of the roughly 29 patients were males with bladder-origin urothelial cancer, and about 65% of the roughly 29 reported a prior smoking history. An exploratory multi-omic analysis was conducted of the somatic, immune and clinical correlates of response to PD-L1 blockade with atezolizumab in urothelial cancer. Durable clinical benefit was achieved by nine patients and was not achieved by 20 patients. Blood samples were analyzed at 3 weeks after treatment start (second dose) and at 6 weeks after treatment start. What the research found in general, with its limitations: At 3 weeks after the start of treatment, tumor-associated TCR clones in peripheral blood had expanded more in patients with durable benefit (n of about 22, p = 0.022). Improved progression-free and overall survival was found to be associated with pretreatment peripheral blood TCR clonality below the median. Because the sample size was small (n ≈ 29) and many of the analyses were exploratory, the results are meant to be hypothesis-generating.

Synthetic TCR analog templates were spiked into each PCR to estimate absolute template abundance from read counts. The immunoSEQ assay used bias-controlled V and J gene primers to amplify TCRbeta CDR3 regions from genomic DNA. Sequencing of rearranged TCRbeta segments was performed at approximately 20X coverage. Turning to the authors' computational methods: Clustering was used to correct sequencing errors, and CDR3s were annotated against IMGT to assign V, D and J genes. Out-of-frame and stop-codon sequences were excluded, and only productive TCRbeta rearrangements were used in downstream analyses. To compute clonality, Shannon entropy was normalized by the log of the number of unique productive sequences and then subtracted from one. Clones differing between time points or between blood and tumor were identified by Fisher's exact test with Benjamini-Hochberg correction at adjusted p below 0.01. TCRdb took over this immuneACCESS table, retaining in-frame rearrangements with V and J assigned. Such tables are incomplete; in checked studies, under half of the missing clones stem from an unresolved V gene, and the remainder is unexplained. The DNA was the basis for D and trimming; V, J and clone size are from that table. The sample records 30,000 to 40,000 clones, 65% to 90% of which are singletons. 6% to 7% of the sample belongs to the ten largest clones.

The label giving this sample's time point can be read as: pretreatment peripheral blood. A total of approximately 27 patients with locally advanced or metastatic urothelial carcinoma, treated at Memorial Sloan Kettering on a trial protocol, made up the cohort. Peripheral blood mononuclear cells were collected from each patient pretreatment and during treatment, giving between 1 and 8 total time points per patient. The Qiagen DNeasy Blood extraction kit was used to purify genomic DNA from total PBMCs and tumor samples. Collected pretreatment and during treatment, PBMCs were isolated and stored as previously described. CDR1 is given as SGHDN and CDR2 as FVKESK, both from the germline V gene. From cysteine to phenylalanine, the CDR3 is 16 amino acids long. CDR3 DNA is the only sequence kept; it has 48 bases, read in frame from the first base. V and J are trimmed by 1 base and 5 bases, and the gene matches miss 8 bases of the junction.

Of note for this clone: Its cognate antigen has yet to be identified. Base qualities are not provided; no much larger clone lies one nucleotide away.

Rearrangement joined TRBV14 to TRBJ2-7, with 10 middle bases fitting TRBD1. The receptor was derived from a man between 60 and 75 years old with urothelial cancer. The specimen comprised PBMCs, sampled around atezolizumab (anti-PD-L1) treatment. The sequenced DNA: TGTGCCAGCAGCCAAGCACCGGACAGGGGGGGGGACGAGCAGTACTTC. It translates as CASSQAPDRGGDEQYF.